A selection of T cell receptor beta chains follows, all from one sample in a study of STAT5B mutations in CD4+ large granular lymphocyte leukemia. This table comes from immunoSEQ multiplex PCR, and its TCRdb copy is limited to in-frame clones, with some not included. The data hold 30,000 to 40,000 clones, with approximately 88% observed a single time. The sample was CD4+ T cells from blood buffy coats. The receptors stem from a human donor in good health. CDR3s include the opening cysteine and the closing phenylalanine or tryptophan. Clone size is stated in some rows and not others, as once, few, many or a class when expanded.

TRBV14	-	TRBJ2-3	CASSPYGLAGTDTQYF
TRBV4-1	once	TRBJ2-3	CASSQGASTDTQYF
TRBV5-4	-	TRBJ2-7	CASSLASRGHYEQYF
TRBV7-9	-	TRBJ1-1	CASTLGAVTNMNTEAFF
TRBV29-1	-	TRBJ2-4	CSAWTENIQYF
TRBV7-2	-	TRBJ2-7	CASSFLSLGRDRGYEQYF
TRBV27	-	TRBJ2-1	CASSRLGLAVADEQFF
TRBV4-1	-	TRBJ2-7	CASSRLAGGPSKEQYF
TRBV5-4	-	TRBJ2-5	CASSLDGAGTQYF
TRBV7-2	-	TRBJ2-7	CASSIAGLAVYEQYF
TRBV7-2	-	TRBJ1-5	CASSQQDRYNQPQHF
TRBV28	-	TRBJ2-3	CAIGGTGRTDTQYF
TRBV19	few	TRBJ1-2	CASSDPRGGNYGYTF
TRBV5-1	-	TRBJ2-5	CASRFGSGEKETQYF
TRBV9	-	TRBJ2-1	CASSTSQSKQFF
TRBV30	-	TRBJ2-5	CAWSGTGFGETQYF
TRBV4-3	-	TRBJ1-3	CASSQDYRGSGNTIYF
TRBV11-2	-	TRBJ2-4	CASSLDRGGTGSIQYF
TRBV7-9	few	TRBJ1-2	CASSLGRGHSGYTF
TRBV11-2	-	TRBJ2-7	CASSHGTRGQYF
TRBV7-3	-	TRBJ2-4	CASSRSGQAIVLGKNIQYF
TRBV11-1	-	TRBJ2-1	CASSLARSTSGLNEQFF
TRBV27	-	TRBJ1-2	CASSLKRSYGYTF
TRBV4-1	-	TRBJ2-1	CASRLAGASSYNEQFF
TRBV7-2	-	TRBJ2-1	CASREASRAYNEQFF
TRBV30	once	TRBJ2-5	CAWSVRLAEVWVQETQYF
TRBV5-4	-	TRBJ2-7	CASSQSSGGVYEQYF
TRBV19	-	TRBJ2-7	CASSAAVHYEQYF
TRBV4-3	-	TRBJ2-7	CASSQDSLGGVGEQYF
TRBV5-1	once	TRBJ1-3	CASSLGQGSFGNTIYF
TRBV11-2	-	TRBJ2-2	CASSNTGGANTGELFF
TRBV7-2	-	TRBJ1-5	CASSLEGGRSQPQHF